This paragraph reports one T cell receptor (beta chain). The antigen is not known. CDR3 length equals 15 residues. Between the trimmed V and J ends, which lost 4 bases and 3 bases, there was a span of 16 bases. The germline V gene has CDR1 LGHDT and CDR2 YNNKEL (reference sequence). The data were obtained in a study of blood T cells in healthy people across ages. Study results and limitations: Estimated diversity that came from one million T cells was considered an underestimate.

Then a second PCR, running roughly 7 to 11 cycles, was carried out with a sample-barcoded 5' primer and a J-beta primer mix. TCRdb called the 5' RACE reads again in MiXCR, with one record for every CDR3 protein. The table lists about 1.1 million distinct CDR3 sequences, more than 30% of them singletons. The chain recombines TRBV3-1 with TRBJ2-7, with a tentative D call TRBD2 (5 bases). The sample comprised blood. This receptor was identified in a man in his late teens or twenties in good health. CDR3 DNA: TGTGCCAGCAGCCCCCCCGGAGCAGCGGTCTACGAGCAGTACTTC. The encoded protein is CASSPPGAAVYEQYF.